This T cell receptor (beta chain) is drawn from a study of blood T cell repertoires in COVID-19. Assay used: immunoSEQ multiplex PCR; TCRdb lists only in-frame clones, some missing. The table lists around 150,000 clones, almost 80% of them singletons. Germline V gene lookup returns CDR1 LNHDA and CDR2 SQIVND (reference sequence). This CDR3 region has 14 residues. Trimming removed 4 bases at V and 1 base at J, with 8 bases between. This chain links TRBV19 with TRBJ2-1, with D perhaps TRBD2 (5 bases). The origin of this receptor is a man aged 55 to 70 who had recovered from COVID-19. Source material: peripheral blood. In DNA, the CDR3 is TGTGCCAGTAGTAAGCGGTTATCCTACAATGAGCAGTTCTTC. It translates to CASSKRLSYNEQFF.